The rows below give T cell receptor beta chains drawn from one sample of a study of T cells in localized non-small cell lung cancer. Profiled with immunoSEQ multiplex PCR; TCRdb holds only in-frame clones, not every one. The sample holds approximately 3,200 clones, roughly 29% seen once. Here the sequenced sample was lung tumor tissue, taken before any cancer treatment. The receptor source for this set is a man aged 40 to 70 with stage I lung adenocarcinoma. CDR3s include the opening cysteine and the closing phenylalanine or tryptophan. Each record gives: V gene, J gene, CDR3 length, clone size, D gene, CDR3 DNA, CDR3 protein. The D gene is left open where the match is weak. Rows may omit the clone size; those that give it use once, few, many or a size class.

>TRBV6-8|TRBJ1-3|14|few|-
TGTGCCATCACCCCGGGGGGGTCTGGAAACACCATATATTTT
CAITPGGSGNTIYF
>TRBV6-8|TRBJ2-7|13|few|-
TGTGCCAGCAGTCACGGACAATACTACGAGCAGTACTTC
CASSHGQYYEQYF
>TRBV6-8|TRBJ1-2|14|-|TRBD1
TGTGCCAGCAGTTCCAACCAGGGGGCGGCGGGCTACACCTTC
CASSSNQGAAGYTF
>TRBV11-3|TRBJ2-7|17|few|TRBD2
TGTGCCAGCAGCCACGAGGGACTAGCGGGAGTGGCCTACGAGCAGTACTTC
CASSHEGLAGVAYEQYF
>TRBV9|TRBJ2-3|13|medium-sized|-
TGTGCCAGCAGCGTAATCAACACAGATACGCAGTATTTT
CASSVINTDTQYF
>TRBV11-3|TRBJ1-1|14|few|-
TGTGCCAGCAGCCCCGGACGGGAGAACACTGAAGCTTTCTTT
CASSPGRENTEAFF
>TRBV9|TRBJ1-4|13|-|-
TGTGCCAGTAGGCGGGAAACTAATGAAAAACTGTTTTTT
CASRRETNEKLFF
>TRBV11-3|TRBJ1-2|14|medium-sized|TRBD1
TGTGCCAGCAGCTCCGGGACAGGGGTCTATGGCTACACCTTC
CASSSGTGVYGYTF
>TRBV16|TRBJ2-1|16|-|TRBD2
TGTGCCAGCAGCCAACATAGCGGGAGGGCCATATATGAGCAGTTCTTC
CASSQHSGRAIYEQFF
>TRBV28|TRBJ1-4|14|-|-
TGTGCCAGCAGTTTATACGGGGTAGAAGGAAAACTGTTTTTT
CASSLYGVEGKLFF
>TRBV6-1|TRBJ2-7|12|few|-
TGTGCCAGCAGTGAATTTGAAGGCGCGCAGTACTTC
CASSEFEGAQYF
>TRBV19|TRBJ2-3|13|-|-
TGTGCCAGTAGCACGGACGACACAGATACGCAGTATTTT
CASSTDDTDTQYF
>TRBV19|TRBJ2-7|18|-|TRBD2
TGTGCCAGTAGGCCAACGGGACTAGCGGGCCTAAACTCCTACGAGCAGTACTTC
CASRPTGLAGLNSYEQYF
>TRBV6-8|TRBJ1-4|15|few|-
TGTGCCAGCAGTCTAGGGACCAGGGGCGGTGAAAAACTGTTTTTT
CASSLGTRGGEKLFF
>TRBV18|TRBJ2-7|13|-|TRBD1
TGTGCCAGCACGGGACAGGGGATTTACGAGCAGTACTTC
CASTGQGIYEQYF
>TRBV10-2|TRBJ2-7|15|few|-
TGCGCCAGCAGTGAAAATATGGCGGGCTCCTACGAGCAGTACTTC
CASSENMAGSYEQYF
>TRBV6-8|TRBJ1-2|13|-|-
TGTGCCATCAGCAGGATACAGGCTTATGGCTACACCTTC
CAISRIQAYGYTF
>TRBV5-1|TRBJ2-5|14|few|TRBD1
TGCGCCAGCAGCTTAGGACAGGGGCAAGAGACCCAGTACTTC
CASSLGQGQETQYF
>TRBV11-3|TRBJ2-1|15|few|-
TGTGCCAGCAGCTTACAGGAGAGCTCCTACAATGAGCAGTTCTTC
CASSLQESSYNEQFF
>TRBV6-8|TRBJ2-7|17|-|TRBD2
TGTGCCAGCAGTAGCCCCAGGAGAACGGGGGGATCCTACGAGCAGTACTTC
CASSSPRRTGGSYEQYF
>TRBV6-8|TRBJ2-2|15|-|-
TGTGCCAGCATAATGACGGGGGCCAACACCGGGGAGCTGTTTTTT
CASIMTGANTGELFF
>TRBV30|TRBJ1-5|17|-|TRBD1
TGTGCCTGGAGTGCCTGGACCGACAGGGTTGGCAATCAGCCCCAGCATTTT
CAWSAWTDRVGNQPQHF
>TRBV9|TRBJ2-7|13|-|-
TGTGCCAGCAGCCCCTTCCCGGGGGCCGAGCAGTACTTC
CASSPFPGAEQYF
>TRBV11-3|TRBJ2-3|16|medium-sized|-
TGTGCCAGCAGCTCTTTGGCGGGGAAGAGCACAGATACGCAGTATTTT
CASSSLAGKSTDTQYF
>TRBV9|TRBJ2-3|16|-|TRBD1
TGTGCCAGCAGCGTAGGGGGGACAGGCCGCACAGATACGCAGTATTTT
CASSVGGTGRTDTQYF
>TRBV28|TRBJ2-3|19|-|TRBD1
TGTGCCAGCAGACCCGGGACAGGGATTCGATTGGGGCACACAGATACGCAGTATTTT
CASRPGTGIRLGHTDTQYF
>TRBV11-3|TRBJ2-1|14|medium-sized|TRBD1
TGTGCCAGCAGCTCTACGGGACAGGCAACTGAGCAGTTCTTC
CASSSTGQATEQFF
>TRBV9|TRBJ1-5|14|-|-
TGTGCCAGCAGCGTAGGCCTCACCAATCAGCCCCAGCATTTT
CASSVGLTNQPQHF
>TRBV11-3|TRBJ1-2|14|-|-
TGTGCCAGCAGCTCCGCCGCAGGGGCAAATGGCTACACCTTC
CASSSAAGANGYTF
>TRBV11-3|TRBJ2-7|14|medium-sized|TRBD1
TGTGCCAGCAGCTTAGTAGGGGGACAGTACGAGCAGTACTTC
CASSLVGGQYEQYF
>TRBV11-3|TRBJ1-1|14|medium-sized|TRBD1
TGTGCCAGCAGCCAGAACAGGGGTAGCACTGAAGCTTTCTTT
CASSQNRGSTEAFF
>TRBV28|TRBJ1-2|17|few|TRBD1
TGTGCCAGCAACATTGAATTCAGTGACAGGGAGGGCTATGGCTACACCTTC
CASNIEFSDREGYGYTF
>TRBV6-8|TRBJ1-1|15|-|-
TGTGCCAGCAGATACACAGACGGGACGAACACTGAAGCTTTCTTT
CASRYTDGTNTEAFF
>TRBV11-3|TRBJ1-2|14|-|-
TGTGCCAGCAGCTTACTTGGGGGGCCCTATGGCTACACCTTC
CASSLLGGPYGYTF
>TRBV11-3|TRBJ2-3|15|-|-
TGTGCCAGCAGCTTGGGAGGACCCGGGGACGATACGCAGTATTTT
CASSLGGPGDDTQYF
>TRBV6-8|TRBJ2-5|15|large|TRBD2
TGTGCCAGCGGTAGGCGCCGGGAGGGCCAAGAGACCCAGTACTTC
CASGRRREGQETQYF
>TRBV9|TRBJ1-4|15|few|-
TGTGCCAGCAGGCGACGGGACCGCTATAATGAAAAACTGTTTTTT
CASRRRDRYNEKLFF
>TRBV7-6|TRBJ2-1|16|few|-
TGTGCCAGCAGCTTAGGTTTTGGGTTGTCCTACAATGAGCAGTTCTTC
CASSLGFGLSYNEQFF
>TRBV12-5|TRBJ2-1|13|-|-
TGTGCTAGCTCGGTCCCGGTAGGTAATGAGCAGTTCTTC
CASSVPVGNEQFF
>TRBV30|TRBJ1-2|14|-|-
TGTGCCTGCCCAAAGTGGGGGGGCGCGAATGGCTACACCTTC
CACPKWGGANGYTF
>TRBV7-5|TRBJ2-7|15|-|-
TGTGCCAGCAGCTTGGCGGGGCAGGGGCGCCACGAGCAGTACTTC
CASSLAGQGRHEQYF
>TRBV6-8|TRBJ2-2|14|few|-
TGTGCCAGCCCGATAGGGTTAAATACCGGGGAGCTGTTTTTT
CASPIGLNTGELFF
>TRBV6-8|TRBJ2-5|16|few|-
TGTGCCAGCAGTTACTCAACGTCCCTCAGGGAAGAGACCCAGTACTTC
CASSYSTSLREETQYF
>TRBV5-1|TRBJ1-1|15|-|TRBD1
TGCGCCAGCAGCCCCTCGGGACAGGGGTGGGCTGAAGCTTTCTTT
CASSPSGQGWAEAFF
>TRBV11-3|TRBJ2-5|16|medium-sized|TRBD2
TGTGCCAGCAGCTCGACCAAGGCGGGGGGCCAAGAGACCCAGTACTTC
CASSSTKAGGQETQYF
>TRBV28|TRBJ1-2|17|few|TRBD1
TGTGCCAGCAGTTTGCCGCGGGGGACAGGGTTGGCCTATGGCTACACCTTC
CASSLPRGTGLAYGYTF
>TRBV18|TRBJ1-1|13|few|-
TGTGCCAGCTCCGCGGGCAGGAACACTGAAGCTTTCTTT
CASSAGRNTEAFF
>TRBV11-3|TRBJ2-5|14|-|TRBD1
TGTGCCAGCAGCCCGACAGGGGGCGTGGAGACCCAGTACTTC
CASSPTGGVETQYF
>TRBV30|TRBJ1-3|14|few|-
TGTGCCTGGAGTGTTTGGGGGACTGGAAACACCATATATTTT
CAWSVWGTGNTIYF
>TRBV6-7|TRBJ2-2|15|-|TRBD2
TGTGCCAGCAGTTACTTCCAGCGGGGCACCGGGGAGCTGTTTTTT
CASSYFQRGTGELFF
>TRBV11-3|TRBJ2-5|15|medium-sized|-
TGTGCCAGCATCACGACAGCCCACCCCCAAGAGACCCAGTACTTC
CASITTAHPQETQYF